This TCR beta chain was documented in a study of cytomegalovirus exposure and HLA in healthy donors. Findings and limits, study-wide: Among the sequence variants, a highly shared cluster was likely an artifact of sequencing. In a later analysis, TCR beta V- and J-gene trimming showed a link to a missense DCLRE1C variant. HLA restriction was apparent for most CMV-associated TCR beta chains in a later analysis. In vitro checks showed that a few CMV-associated chains really do target CMV antigens.

PCR primers comprised 60 Vbeta and 13 Jbeta primers. The assay was immunoSEQ multiplex PCR, and TCRdb's table has in-frame clones only and misses some. Of approximately 280,000 clones detected, about nine tenths appear once; the ten largest clones hold around 4.2%. Turning to this clone: The target antigen is unknown.

The CDR3 contains 14 residues. Germline V gene data show CDR1 as SGHNT and CDR2 as YYREEE (reference sequence). The V end lost 4 bases, the J end lost 8 bases, and 18 bases lay between the germline ends. The source is a man aged 40-55 years in good health and CMV-seropositive. V is TRBV5-4 and J is TRBJ1-2, with D maybe TRBD1 (5 bases). Sample: PBMCs. The CDR3 coding sequence is TGTGCCAGCAGCCCGGGGGGGGTCCGCGGCGGCTACACCTTC. Residues: CASSPGGVRGGYTF.